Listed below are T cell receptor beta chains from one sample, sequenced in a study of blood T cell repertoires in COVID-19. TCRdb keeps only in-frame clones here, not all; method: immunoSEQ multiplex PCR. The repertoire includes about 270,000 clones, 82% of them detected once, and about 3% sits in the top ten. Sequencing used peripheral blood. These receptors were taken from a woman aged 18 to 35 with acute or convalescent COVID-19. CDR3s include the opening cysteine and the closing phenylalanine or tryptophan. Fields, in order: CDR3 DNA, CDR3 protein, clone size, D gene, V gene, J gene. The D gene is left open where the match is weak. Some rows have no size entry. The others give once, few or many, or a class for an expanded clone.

TGTGCCAGCAGTTACCCGACAGGGATTGCAACTAATGAAAAACTGTTTTTT	CASSYPTGIATNEKLFF	-	TRBD1	TRBV6-2/TRBV6-3	TRBJ1-4
TGCGCCAGCAGCATTAGCGGGGGGTCCTACGAGCAGTACTTC	CASSISGGSYEQYF	-	TRBD2	TRBV5-1	TRBJ2-7
TGTGCCTGGAGTTGGGGGGGGCGTGGGATACTGTTTTTT	CAWSWGGRGILFF	-	-	TRBV30	TRBJ1-4
TGCGCCAGCAGCGAAGGCGGGACAGGGGGCGCAAATGAAAAACTGTTTTTT	CASSEGGTGGANEKLFF	few	TRBD1	TRBV5-1	TRBJ1-4
TGTGCCAGCAGCGGACAGGGGGCAATGAACACTGAAGCTTTCTTT	CASSGQGAMNTEAFF	-	TRBD1	TRBV27	TRBJ1-1
TGTGCCAGCAGCTTAGGTCTTGTCTCTGGAAACACCATATATTTT	CASSLGLVSGNTIYF	-	-	TRBV7-6	TRBJ1-3
TGTGCCAGCAGCTTGGAGTCGGACAGGGTGGGGGAGCAGTACTTC	CASSLESDRVGEQYF	-	TRBD1	TRBV5-5	TRBJ2-7
TGTGCCAGCAGCCACAGTAGCGGGATCTCGTACCAAGAGACCCAGTACTTC	CASSHSSGISYQETQYF	-	TRBD2	TRBV14	TRBJ2-5
TGTGCCAGCAGTGACCCGCAGGGGGCCGACGAGCAGTACTTC	CASSDPQGADEQYF	-	TRBD1	TRBV25-1	TRBJ2-7
TGTGCCACCAGCAGAGATCGTGGGCTATACAATGAGCAGTTCTTC	CATSRDRGLYNEQFF	-	-	TRBV15	TRBJ2-1
TGCGCCAGCAGTGAGGTAGCGTACACAGATACGCAGTATTTT	CASSEVAYTDTQYF	-	-	TRBV10-1	TRBJ2-3
TGTGCCAGTAGACCATCGCCGGGGGCTGGGGCCAACGTCCTGACTTTC	CASRPSPGAGANVLTF	once	-	TRBV19	TRBJ2-6
TGTGCCAGCAGTTACTCGGAGTTCAGATTCTATAATTCACCCCTCCACTTT	CASSYSEFRFYNSPLHF	-	-	TRBV6-2/TRBV6-3	TRBJ1-6
TGTGCCAGCAGTTTCGCGGGGGCATATGGCTACACCTTC	CASSFAGAYGYTF	-	-	TRBV12-3/TRBV12-4	TRBJ1-2
TGTGCCAGCAGCCAGGGACTGGGCCCTAGCACAGATACGCAGTATTTT	CASSQGLGPSTDTQYF	-	-	TRBV11-3	TRBJ2-3
TGTGCCAGCAGCCTAGCGGGAGGCTCCTACAATGAGCAGTTCTTC	CASSLAGGSYNEQFF	once	TRBD2	TRBV28	TRBJ2-1
TGTGCCAGCAGTGAATATATGGAGTCCTATGGCTACACCTTC	CASSEYMESYGYTF	few	-	TRBV25-1	TRBJ1-2
TGTGCCAGTAGTATCGTGTTGGCGGGAAACAATGAGCAGTTCTTC	CASSIVLAGNNEQFF	-	-	TRBV19	TRBJ2-1
TGTGCCAGCAGGTGGGGGACTAGGCCCGAGCAGTACTTC	CASRWGTRPEQYF	-	TRBD2	TRBV28	TRBJ2-7
TGTGCCAGCAGCTTAGGTTTGGTTTTGGACAGGGCCCGTCCCGGGGAGCTGTTTTTT	CASSLGLVLDRARPGELFF	few	TRBD1	TRBV11-2	TRBJ2-2
TGTGCCAGCAGCTTTGACTCTTCTAACTATGGCTACACCTTC	CASSFDSSNYGYTF	-	-	TRBV7-2	TRBJ1-2
TGTGCCAGCAGTTTGACAGGGTCCTACGAGCAGTACTTC	CASSLTGSYEQYF	-	TRBD1	TRBV6-2/TRBV6-3	TRBJ2-7
TGTGCCAGCAGCCAAGGAGGGACAGGGAACACCATATATTTT	CASSQGGTGNTIYF	-	TRBD1	TRBV3-1/TRBV3-2	TRBJ1-3
TGTGCCAGCAGTGAACGGGGGGGTGCGGGAGGTAGAACAGATACGCAGTATTTT	CASSERGGAGGRTDTQYF	-	TRBD2	TRBV6-1	TRBJ2-3
TGTGCCAGCAGTGATCACAGGAGCTCTGGAAACACCATATATTTT	CASSDHRSSGNTIYF	-	-	TRBV2	TRBJ1-3
TGTGCCTCGGGAGCCAATGAGCAGTTCTTC	CASGANEQFF	-	-	TRBV7-2	TRBJ2-1
TGTGCCAGCAGTTACTCTGGGGGGGACCTTGGCGATGGCTACACCTTC	CASSYSGGDLGDGYTF	-	-	TRBV6-6	TRBJ1-2
TGTGCCAGCAGCTTAGGACTAGCGGGATCGGCGAACACCGGGGAGCTGTTTTTT	CASSLGLAGSANTGELFF	-	TRBD2	TRBV9	TRBJ2-2
TGTGCCAGCTCACCCAGAAACTCCGGGACTAGTTTAAGTGAGCAGTTCTTC	CASSPRNSGTSLSEQFF	-	TRBD2	TRBV18	TRBJ2-1
TGTGCCAGCAGCTCCCCGGGACAGATAAATCAGCCCCAGCATTTT	CASSSPGQINQPQHF	-	TRBD1	TRBV5-8	TRBJ1-5
TGTGCCAGCAGCCTAGGGCGGGACCCCCGCGGGACAGATACGCAGTATTTT	CASSLGRDPRGTDTQYF	once	-	TRBV7-9	TRBJ2-3
TGTGCCAGCAGCCGCGCAGGGGCAACTCTCTACGAGCAGTACTTC	CASSRAGATLYEQYF	once	-	TRBV11-2	TRBJ2-7
TGTGCCAGCAGTTCGACTATCCCCACCGACAAGCAGTTCTTC	CASSSTIPTDKQFF	once	-	TRBV28	TRBJ2-1
TGTGCCAGCAGACCTCCGGGACTGGCGGAAAAACTGTTTTTT	CASRPPGLAEKLFF	once	-	TRBV6-5	TRBJ1-4
TGTGCCAGCAGTTTATTTGGGGGGAATCAGCCCCAGCATTTT	CASSLFGGNQPQHF	-	-	TRBV28	TRBJ1-5
TGTGCCAGCAGACCTACGGACAGGAGCACAGATACGCAGTATTTT	CASRPTDRSTDTQYF	-	TRBD1	TRBV7-9	TRBJ2-3
TGTGCCAGCAGCTTAGATCGAGCGGCCTACAATGAGCAGTTCTTC	CASSLDRAAYNEQFF	-	-	TRBV7-9	TRBJ2-1
TGTGCCAGCAGTTTAGGCCGGGGGTACGGCTACACCTTC	CASSLGRGYGYTF	once	-	TRBV28	TRBJ1-2
TGCGCCAGCAGCTCGGGACAGGTTAACTATGGCTACACCTTC	CASSSGQVNYGYTF	-	TRBD1	TRBV5-1	TRBJ1-2
TGCGCCAGCAGCCCCCTTAGTAGGAGGGGGCCTAGCACAGATACGCAGTATTTT	CASSPLSRRGPSTDTQYF	-	-	TRBV5-1	TRBJ2-3
TGTGCCAGCAGCTTAGCTGTAGGGGCTTATACTGAAGCTTTCTTT	CASSLAVGAYTEAFF	-	-	TRBV7-2	TRBJ1-1
TGTGCCAGCACCTTAGGTCCCCAACAGGGCCCGGGGAACGAGCAGTACTTC	CASTLGPQQGPGNEQYF	-	-	TRBV7-6	TRBJ2-7
TGTGCCAGCAGCTTAGGGCAGGGGGGCATTTATGGCTACACCTTC	CASSLGQGGIYGYTF	-	TRBD1	TRBV7-2	TRBJ1-2
TGCGCCAGCAGTGTATTGGGGGCCGACTATGGCTACACCTTC	CASSVLGADYGYTF	-	-	TRBV5-1	TRBJ1-2
TGTGCCAGCAGCTTATACGGGACTAGCGGGAGCACAGATACGCAGTATTTT	CASSLYGTSGSTDTQYF	-	TRBD2	TRBV11-2	TRBJ2-3
TGTGCCAGCAGTTTAGACAGGGACTATGGCTACACCTTC	CASSLDRDYGYTF	-	-	TRBV12-3/TRBV12-4	TRBJ1-2
TGTGCCAGCAGTTCGGATTGGGAGCCGGAGACCCAGTACTTC	CASSSDWEPETQYF	-	-	TRBV6-2/TRBV6-3	TRBJ2-5
TGTGCCAGCAGCCAGGATAGGACAGGGAGGGGAGAGACCCAGTACTTC	CASSQDRTGRGETQYF	-	-	TRBV14	TRBJ2-5
TGTGCCAGCAGCTTAGTCCTATCCCTAGTCACAGATACGCAGTATTTT	CASSLVLSLVTDTQYF	-	-	TRBV11-2	TRBJ2-3